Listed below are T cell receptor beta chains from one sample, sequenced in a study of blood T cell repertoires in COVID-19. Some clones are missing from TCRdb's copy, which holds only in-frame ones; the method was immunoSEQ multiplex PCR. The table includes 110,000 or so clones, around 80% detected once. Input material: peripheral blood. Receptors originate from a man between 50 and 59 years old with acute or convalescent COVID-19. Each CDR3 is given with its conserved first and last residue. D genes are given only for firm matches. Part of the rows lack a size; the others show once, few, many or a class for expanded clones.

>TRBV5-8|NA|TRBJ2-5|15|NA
CASSLDLTNQETQYF
TGTGCCAGCAGCTTGGATTTAACTAACCAAGAGACCCAGTACTTC
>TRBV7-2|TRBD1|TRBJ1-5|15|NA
CASSLGDRRYQPQHF
TGTGCCAGCAGCTTAGGGGACAGGAGGTATCAGCCCCAGCATTTT
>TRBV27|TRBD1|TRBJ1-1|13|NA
CASYRGLNTEAFF
TGTGCCAGCTACAGGGGACTGAACACTGAAGCTTTCTTT
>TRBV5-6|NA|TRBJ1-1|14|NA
CASSLVSVDTEAFF
TGTGCCAGCAGCTTGGTGAGTGTAGACACTGAAGCTTTCTTT
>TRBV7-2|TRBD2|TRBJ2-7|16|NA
CASSGPGGGKLYEQYF
TGTGCCAGCAGCGGCCCGGGGGGGGGAAAGCTCTACGAGCAGTACTTC
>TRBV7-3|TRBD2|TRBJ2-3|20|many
CASSLYPGTSGRVRPDTQYF
TGTGCCAGCAGCTTATATCCCGGGACTAGCGGGAGGGTCCGACCAGATACGCAGTATTTT
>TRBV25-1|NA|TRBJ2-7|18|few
CASSDLNLDREGSNEQYF
TGTGCCAGCAGTGACCTAAACCTGGACAGGGAGGGGAGCAACGAGCAGTACTTC
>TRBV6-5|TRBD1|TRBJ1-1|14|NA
CASTRDRGFVEAFF
TGTGCCAGCACCCGGGACAGGGGGTTTGTTGAAGCTTTCTTT
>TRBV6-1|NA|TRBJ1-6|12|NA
CASSEQNSPLHF
TGTGCCAGCAGTGAACAAAATTCACCCCTCCACTTT
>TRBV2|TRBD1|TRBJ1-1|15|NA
CASSGVGQGRMSAFF
TGTGCCAGCAGTGGTGTGGGACAGGGTCGAATGAGCGCTTTCTTT
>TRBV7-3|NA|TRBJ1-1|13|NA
CASSLTQGTEAFF
TGTGCCAGCAGCTTAACGCAGGGTACTGAAGCTTTCTTT
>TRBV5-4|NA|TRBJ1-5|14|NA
CASSLDRDRQPQHF
TGTGCCAGCAGCTTGGACAGGGATCGTCAGCCCCAGCATTTT
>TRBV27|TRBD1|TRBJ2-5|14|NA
CASSLQRTGVTQYF
TGTGCCAGCAGTTTACAGAGGACAGGGGTGACCCAGTACTTC
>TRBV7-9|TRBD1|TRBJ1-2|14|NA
CASSAGQGAYGYTF
TGTGCCAGCAGCGCAGGACAGGGGGCGTATGGCTACACCTTC
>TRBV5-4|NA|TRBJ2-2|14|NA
CASSGGGADGELFF
TGTGCCAGCAGTGGAGGGGGCGCAGACGGGGAGCTGTTTTTT
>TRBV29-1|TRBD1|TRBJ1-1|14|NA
CSVELRGRDTEAFF
TGCAGCGTTGAATTGAGGGGGCGCGACACTGAAGCTTTCTTT
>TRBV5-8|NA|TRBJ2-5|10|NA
CASSSWPQYF
TGTGCCAGCAGCTCATGGCCCCAGTACTTC